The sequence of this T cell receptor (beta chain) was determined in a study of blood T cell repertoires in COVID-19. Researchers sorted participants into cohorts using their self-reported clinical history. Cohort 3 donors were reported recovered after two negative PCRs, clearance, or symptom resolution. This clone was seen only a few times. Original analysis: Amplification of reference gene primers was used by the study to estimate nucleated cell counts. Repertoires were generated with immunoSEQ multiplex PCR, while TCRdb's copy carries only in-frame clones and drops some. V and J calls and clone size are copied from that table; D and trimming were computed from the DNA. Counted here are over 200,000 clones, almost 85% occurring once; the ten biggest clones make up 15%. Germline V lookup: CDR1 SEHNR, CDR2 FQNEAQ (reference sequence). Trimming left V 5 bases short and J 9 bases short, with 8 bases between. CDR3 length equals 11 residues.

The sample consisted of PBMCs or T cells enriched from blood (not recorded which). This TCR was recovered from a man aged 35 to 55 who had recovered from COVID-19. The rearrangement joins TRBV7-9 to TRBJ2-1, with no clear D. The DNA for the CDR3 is TGTGCCAGCAGCCCCCTAGGTGAGCAGTTCTTC. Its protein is CASSPLGEQFF. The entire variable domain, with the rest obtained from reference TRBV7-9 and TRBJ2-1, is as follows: DTGVSQNPRHKITKRGQNVTFRCDPISEHNRLYWYRQTLGQGPEFLTYFQNEAQLEKSRLLSDRFSAERPKGSFSTLEIQRTEQGDSAMYLCASSPLGEQFFGPGTRLTVL.